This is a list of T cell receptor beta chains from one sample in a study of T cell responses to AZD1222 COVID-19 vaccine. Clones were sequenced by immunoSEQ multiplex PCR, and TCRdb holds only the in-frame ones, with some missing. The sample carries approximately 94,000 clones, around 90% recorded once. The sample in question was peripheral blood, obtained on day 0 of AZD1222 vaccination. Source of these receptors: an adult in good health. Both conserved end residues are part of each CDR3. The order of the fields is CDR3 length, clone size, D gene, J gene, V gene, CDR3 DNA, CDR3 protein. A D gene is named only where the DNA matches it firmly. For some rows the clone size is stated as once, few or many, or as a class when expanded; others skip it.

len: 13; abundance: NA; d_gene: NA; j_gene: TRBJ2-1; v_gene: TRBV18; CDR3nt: TGTGCCAGCTCACCGCGGAAATGGAATGAGCAGTTCTTC; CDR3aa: CASSPRKWNEQFF
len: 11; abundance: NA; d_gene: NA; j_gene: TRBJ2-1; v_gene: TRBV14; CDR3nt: TGTGCCAGCAGCCAATTCAATGAGCAGTTCTTC; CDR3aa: CASSQFNEQFF
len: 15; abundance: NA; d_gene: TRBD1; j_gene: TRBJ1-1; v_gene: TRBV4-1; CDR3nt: TGCGCCAGCAGCCAAGCGGGGACAGGGTTGGCTGAAGCTTTCTTT; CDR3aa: CASSQAGTGLAEAFF
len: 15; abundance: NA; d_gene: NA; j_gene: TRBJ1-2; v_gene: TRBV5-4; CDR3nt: TGTGCCAGCAGCTTGGAGAGGGGTGGGAACTATGGCTACACCTTC; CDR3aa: CASSLERGGNYGYTF
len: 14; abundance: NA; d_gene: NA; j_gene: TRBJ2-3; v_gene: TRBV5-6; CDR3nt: TGTGCCAGCAGCCCCTCCCTGGCCACAGATACGCAGTATTTT; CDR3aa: CASSPSLATDTQYF
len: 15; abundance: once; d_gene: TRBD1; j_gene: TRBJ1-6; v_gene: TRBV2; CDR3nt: TGTGCCAGCAGCGGCCGACAGGGTAATAATTCACCCCTCCACTTT; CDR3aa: CASSGRQGNNSPLHF
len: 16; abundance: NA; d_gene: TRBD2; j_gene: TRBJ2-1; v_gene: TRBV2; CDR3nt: TGTGCCAGCAGGATCTCCAGCGGGGATTTAAAGGGTGAGCAGTTCTTC; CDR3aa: CASRISSGDLKGEQFF
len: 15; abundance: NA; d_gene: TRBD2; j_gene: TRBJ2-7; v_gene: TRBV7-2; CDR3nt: TGTGCCAGCAGCTGGTCCGCGGGAGAGTCCTACGAGCAGTACTTC; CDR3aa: CASSWSAGESYEQYF
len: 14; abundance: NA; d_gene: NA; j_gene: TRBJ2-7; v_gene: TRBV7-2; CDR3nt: TGTGCCAGCAGCCCCCCGGTGGGCTCCTACGAGCAGTACTTC; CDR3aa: CASSPPVGSYEQYF
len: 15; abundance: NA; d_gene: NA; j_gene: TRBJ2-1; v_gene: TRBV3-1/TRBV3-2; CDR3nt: TGTGCCAGCAGCCATCGATGGTTGGTGGAGGCTGAGCAGTTCTTC; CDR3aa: CASSHRWLVEAEQFF
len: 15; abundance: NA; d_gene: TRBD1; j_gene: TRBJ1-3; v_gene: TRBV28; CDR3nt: TGTGCCAGCTCAGGGGGGAACTTTCTTGGAAACACCATATATTTT; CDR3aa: CASSGGNFLGNTIYF
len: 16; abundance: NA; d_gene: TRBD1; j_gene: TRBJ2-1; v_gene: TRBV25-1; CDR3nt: TGTGCCAGCAGTCACTCCGGGACAGGGGCAAACAATGAGCAGTTCTTC; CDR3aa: CASSHSGTGANNEQFF
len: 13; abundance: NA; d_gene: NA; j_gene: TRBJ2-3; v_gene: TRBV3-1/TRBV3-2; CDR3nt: TGTGCCAGCAGCAGGGCTCTAAGGGATACGCAGTATTTT; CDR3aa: CASSRALRDTQYF
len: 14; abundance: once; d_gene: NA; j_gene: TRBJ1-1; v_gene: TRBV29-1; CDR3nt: TGCAGCGTTCGGGCAGACGAGATGAACACTGAAGCTTTCTTT; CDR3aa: CSVRADEMNTEAFF
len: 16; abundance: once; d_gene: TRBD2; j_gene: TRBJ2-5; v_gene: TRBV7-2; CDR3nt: TGTGCCAGCAGCTCCGAGGGACTAGCGGTGTACGGGACCCAGTACTTC; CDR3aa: CASSSEGLAVYGTQYF
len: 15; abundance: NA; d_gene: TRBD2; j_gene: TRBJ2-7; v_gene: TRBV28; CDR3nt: TGTGCCAGCAGTTTAACGGCTAGCGGGCAGCTAAAGCAGTACTTC; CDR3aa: CASSLTASGQLKQYF
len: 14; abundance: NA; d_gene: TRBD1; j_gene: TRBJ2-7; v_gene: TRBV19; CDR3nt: TGTGCCAGTAGTGTCAGCTGGGACAGCTACGAGCAGTACTTC; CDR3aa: CASSVSWDSYEQYF
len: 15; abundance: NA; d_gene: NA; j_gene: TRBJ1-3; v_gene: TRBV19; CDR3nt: TGTGCCAGTACAGGGAAGGGTGAGTCTGGAAACACCATATATTTT; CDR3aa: CASTGKGESGNTIYF
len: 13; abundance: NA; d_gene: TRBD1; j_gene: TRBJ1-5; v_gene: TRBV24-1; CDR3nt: TGTGCCACCAGCGGGACAGTTGGCCAGCCCCAGCATTTT; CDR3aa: CATSGTVGQPQHF
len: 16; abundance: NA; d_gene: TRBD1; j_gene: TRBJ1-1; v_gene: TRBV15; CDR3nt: TGTGCCACCAGCAGATACCTGACAGGGGGCGCCGATGAAGCTTTCTTT; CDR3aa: CATSRYLTGGADEAFF
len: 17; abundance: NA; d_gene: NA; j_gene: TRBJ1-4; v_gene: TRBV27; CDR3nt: TGTGCCAGCAGCCTCATTGGAGTGGGTTCGACTAATGAAAAACTGTTTTTT; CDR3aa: CASSLIGVGSTNEKLFF
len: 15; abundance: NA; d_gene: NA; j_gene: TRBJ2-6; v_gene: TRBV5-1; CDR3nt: TGCGCCAGCACTTCGGAGGGTGCTGGGGCCAACGTCCTGACTTTC; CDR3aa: CASTSEGAGANVLTF
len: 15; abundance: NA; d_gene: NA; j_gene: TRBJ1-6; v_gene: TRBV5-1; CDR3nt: TGCGCCAGCAGCTTGGGGGGCTCCTATAATTCACCCCTCCACTTT; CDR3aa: CASSLGGSYNSPLHF
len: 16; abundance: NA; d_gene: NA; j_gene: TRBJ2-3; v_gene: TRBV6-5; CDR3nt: TGTGCCAGCAGTCACTTTGGAGTAGCGGGCACAGATACGCAGTATTTT; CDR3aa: CASSHFGVAGTDTQYF
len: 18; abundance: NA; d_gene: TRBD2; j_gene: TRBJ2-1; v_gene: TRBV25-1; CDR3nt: TGTGCCAGCAGTGTGGGGGGACTAGCGGGAGTGATCTACAATGAGCAGTTCTTC; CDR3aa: CASSVGGLAGVIYNEQFF
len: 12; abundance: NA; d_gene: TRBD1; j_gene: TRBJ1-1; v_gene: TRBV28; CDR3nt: TGTGCCAGCACCCAGGGGGTCACTGAAGCTTTCTTT; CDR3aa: CASTQGVTEAFF
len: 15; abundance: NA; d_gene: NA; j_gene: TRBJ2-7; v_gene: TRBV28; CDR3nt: TGTGCCAGCCTCAAGGACCAATCTCGGGGTGGGGAGCAGTACTTC; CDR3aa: CASLKDQSRGGEQYF
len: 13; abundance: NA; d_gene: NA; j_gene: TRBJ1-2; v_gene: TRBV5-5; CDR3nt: TGTGCCAGCAGCGCCTCTTTCCGCTATGGCTACACCTTC; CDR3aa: CASSASFRYGYTF
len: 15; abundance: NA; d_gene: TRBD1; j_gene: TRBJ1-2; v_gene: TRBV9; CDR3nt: TGTGCCAGCAGCGCCGGACAGGGTTTCATCGGTGGCTACACCTTC; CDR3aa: CASSAGQGFIGGYTF